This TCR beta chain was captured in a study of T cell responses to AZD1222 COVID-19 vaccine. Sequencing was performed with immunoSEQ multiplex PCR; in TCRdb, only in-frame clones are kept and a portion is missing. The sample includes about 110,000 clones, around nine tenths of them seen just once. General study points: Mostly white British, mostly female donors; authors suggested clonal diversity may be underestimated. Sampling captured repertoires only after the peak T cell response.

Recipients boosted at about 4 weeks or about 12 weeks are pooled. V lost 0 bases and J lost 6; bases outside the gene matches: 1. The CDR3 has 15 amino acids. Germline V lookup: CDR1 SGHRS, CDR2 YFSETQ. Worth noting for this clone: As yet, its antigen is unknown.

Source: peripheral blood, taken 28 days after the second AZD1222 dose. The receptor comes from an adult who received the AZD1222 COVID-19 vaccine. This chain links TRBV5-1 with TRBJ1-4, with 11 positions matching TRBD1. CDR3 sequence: CASSLEGQGDEKLFF. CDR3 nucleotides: TGCGCCAGCAGCTTGGAGGGACAGGGGGATGAAAAACTGTTTTTT.